This is a list of T cell receptor beta chains from one sample in a study of T-cell memory formation after mild COVID-19. TCRdb redid the calling of the 5' RACE reads with MiXCR, one entry per CDR3 protein. The sample has some 180,000 distinct CDR3 sequences; about 18% are singletons. Sequencing input: PBMCs or a T cell subset sorted from them (not recorded which). These receptors all come from a man in his late teens or twenties who had mild COVID-19 (a few samples of this study predate the infection). Cell type and time point are not known. CDR3s include the opening cysteine and the closing phenylalanine or tryptophan. The D gene is left open where the match is weak. Clone size is shown for a subset of rows, as once, few, many or a class of expanded clone.

d_gene | j_gene | abundance | v_gene | CDR3aa | CDR3nt
NA | TRBJ2-7 | many | TRBV20-1 | CSARLSYEQYF | TGCAGTGCTAGACTGAGCTACGAGCAGTACTTC
TRBD1 | TRBJ2-2 | few | TRBV24-1 | CATSDPKRGHTGELFF | TGTGCCACCAGTGACCCGAAGAGGGGGCACACCGGGGAGCTGTTTTTT
NA | TRBJ2-1 | NA | TRBV9 | CASSVDSNSYNEQFF | TGTGCCAGCAGCGTAGACAGCAACTCCTACAATGAGCAGTTCTTC
NA | TRBJ2-5 | NA | TRBV5-6 | CASSFREQIQETQYF | TGTGCCAGCAGCTTCCGGGAACAGATCCAAGAGACCCAGTACTTC
NA | TRBJ2-3 | few | TRBV4-2 | CASSQDEGGWATQYF | TGTGCCAGCAGCCAAGATGAGGGGGGTTGGGCGACGCAGTATTTT
NA | TRBJ1-1 | few | TRBV20-1 | CSAPDPRGDTEAFF | TGCAGTGCACCCGATCCAAGGGGCGACACTGAAGCTTTCTTT
NA | TRBJ1-6 | few | TRBV10-1 | CASPWTVPRCSPLHF | TGCGCCAGCCCATGGACAGTCCCTCGTTGTTCACCCCTCCACTTT
NA | TRBJ2-3 | NA | TRBV7-2 | CASSLLRVSETQYF | TGTGCCAGCAGCTTACTTCGCGTTAGCGAGACGCAGTATTTT
NA | TRBJ1-4 | few | TRBV18 | CASSPPGRNEKLFF | TGTGCCAGCTCACCGCCGGGACGGAATGAAAAACTGTTTTTT
NA | TRBJ1-2 | NA | TRBV29-1 | CSVSRDPGGYTF | TGCAGCGTTTCTCGGGATCCGGGTGGCTACACCTTC
NA | TRBJ1-2 | NA | TRBV6-2/TRBV6-3 | CASSYQHGYTF | TGTGCCAGCAGTTACCAGCATGGCTACACCTTC
TRBD1 | TRBJ2-4 | many | TRBV5-1 | CASSLDRDVLYF | TGCGCCAGCAGCCTCGACAGGGATGTTTTGTACTTC
NA | TRBJ1-2 | NA | TRBV28 | CASRRGAFLGYTF | TGTGCCAGCAGGCGGGGAGCTTTTTTGGGCTACACCTTC
TRBD2 | TRBJ2-5 | few | TRBV6-6 | CASEIAGGTETQYF | TGTGCCAGCGAAATAGCGGGGGGGACCGAGACCCAGTACTTC
NA | TRBJ2-1 | NA | TRBV15 | CATSRPPFNEQFF | TGTGCCACCAGCAGACCCCCGTTCAATGAGCAGTTCTTC
NA | TRBJ2-1 | few | TRBV12-3/TRBV12-4 | CASSFSAGAYNEQFF | TGTGCCAGCAGTTTTAGCGCAGGGGCCTACAATGAGCAGTTCTTC